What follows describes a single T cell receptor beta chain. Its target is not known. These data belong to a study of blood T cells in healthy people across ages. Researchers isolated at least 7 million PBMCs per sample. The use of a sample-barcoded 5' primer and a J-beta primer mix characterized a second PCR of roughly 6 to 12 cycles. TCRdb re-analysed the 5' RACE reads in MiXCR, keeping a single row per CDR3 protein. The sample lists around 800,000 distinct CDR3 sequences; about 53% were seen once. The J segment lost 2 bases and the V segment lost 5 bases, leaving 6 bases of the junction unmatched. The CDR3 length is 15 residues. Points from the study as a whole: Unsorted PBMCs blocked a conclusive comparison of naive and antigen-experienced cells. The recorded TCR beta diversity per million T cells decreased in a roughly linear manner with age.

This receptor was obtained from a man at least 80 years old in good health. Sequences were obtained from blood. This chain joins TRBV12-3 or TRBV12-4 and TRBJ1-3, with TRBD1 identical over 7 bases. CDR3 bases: TGTGCCAGCAGTGTACAGGGGATTCCTGGAAACACCATATATTTT. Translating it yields CASSVQGIPGNTIYF.